This record covers a single T cell receptor beta chain. What antigen it recognizes has not been identified. No much larger clone exists at a distance of one base, and base qualities are not known. The cohort comprised approximately 700 healthy bone marrow donors. At the time of sampling, all cohort members were nominally healthy, though unrecorded immune exposures were likely present. The donor was CMV seronegative and belonged to the group of several hundred seronegative cohort members. A peripheral blood sample was collected from each donor, and TCR beta sequencing was performed on peripheral blood mononuclear cells. Genomic DNA was extracted from the blood cell samples with the Qiagen DNeasy Blood Extraction Kit. The data derive from a study of cytomegalovirus exposure and HLA in healthy donors (dated by TCRdb to 2017 to 2019). Study-wide context: According to an earlier analysis of 550 to 700 of the donors, about 190 million T cells yielded 95 million to 140 million unique TCR beta sequences and around 300 Gb of sequence data. Alongside the repertoire data, information on donor age, sex, ethnicity and CMV serostatus was compiled. The study aimed to test whether signatures of past pathogen exposure could be identified by cataloging public T cell receptors. In a later analysis, previously published TCR beta repertoires from 666 donors were re-analyzed and high-resolution HLA genotyping was added so that TCR occurrence patterns could be studied. To decide whether each TCR beta V gene segment behaved as functional or pseudogenic, an earlier analysis of 587 of the donors relied on high-throughput TCR beta sequencing. Across around 400 genotyped donors of the cohort, an average of roughly 200,000 unique TCR beta nucleotide sequences per donor were sequenced, and approximately 17% of those sequences were non-productive. Every repertoire in the discovery cohort had been generated on one and the same sequencing platform. A later genetic analysis took genome-wide SNP genotypes for 398 of the 666 donors and used that subset as a discovery cohort. The study used immunosequencing to profile the T cell repertoires of approximately 640 subjects and linked those repertoires to cytomegalovirus serostatus. The number of donors typed differed by locus, with roughly 629-640 for A, B, C, DRB1 and DQB1, roughly 520 for DQA1, approximately 580 for DPA1, and some 470 for DPB1. The later analysis used no new phenotypic data to find candidate immune exposures, relying instead on TCR beta sequences and their occurrence across donors. Class I and class II HLA loci were covered by the typing at four-digit resolution. Of the roughly 410 genotyped donors, 75% to 85% were placed in the genetic ancestry cluster associated with self-reported Caucasian donors. Roughly 290 gigabases of sequencing data and tens of millions of unique TCR sequences made up an early release that covered several hundred HLA-typed donors. Four or five DR-DQ haplotypes were handled as single units for association and clustering because linkage in the cohort was strong. To predict cytomegalovirus infection status, the study brought together high-throughput TCR immunosequencing, statistical association of individual TCRs with disease status, and machine learning. In addition to the first cohort of approximately 650 subjects, a separate validation cohort of about 120 different subjects was used.

A distance of 19 bases separates the germline ends of V and J, which lose 4 bases and 7 bases respectively. Via the germline V gene, CDR1 is MDHEN and CDR2 SYDVKM. The CDR3 covers 15 residues, taking in both the cysteine and the phenylalanine. Only the CDR3 DNA stays, 45 bases, in frame from base 1. On the study overall, not on this receptor specifically: In an earlier analysis of some 550 of the donors, most TCR beta V segments were observed in productive rearrangements about 87% or about 30% of the time, broadly matching IMGT annotations. In a later analysis, HLA-associated TCR beta chains showed more clonal expansion and lower generation probabilities than non-associated chains that were equally common. While some public TCRs were present in many individuals, most TCR sequences turned up only very rarely across donors. The 87-base-pair reads could not distinguish some IMGT-functional V segments, including TRBV6-2 and TRBV6-3, so those segments were excluded. An association between a missense DCLRE1C variant and V-gene and J-gene trimming of TCR beta chains was found in a later genetic analysis and replicated in an independent cohort. Correlated functional status among segregating V segments might be attributable to linkage disequilibrium, but an unknown experimental factor could not be ruled out. It was suggested by the authors that the approach could potentially be generalized to other disease states and immunological phenotypes. In vitro tests confirmed that a few of the cytomegalovirus-associated TCR beta chains recognize cytomegalovirus antigens. Because counts were too low, seventeen rarely observed V segments, including chromosome 9 orphons, were excluded from the earlier analysis of 500 to 700 of the donors. A later analysis found that TCR association rates varied across HLA loci, with DRB1 alleles showing the most associated TCRs and HLA-C alleles the fewest. Most CMV-associated TCR beta chains appeared to be HLA-restricted in a later analysis, and the HLA associations seemed to be driven largely by CMV exposure. Strong co-occurrence of HLA alleles, especially DR and DQ, made assigning TCR associations to individual alleles difficult. A further reported finding was that TCR beta sequences accurately predicted the HLA-A and HLA-B alleles for most subjects in the first cohort. Specific HLA alleles were associated with 15,000 to 20,000 TCR beta sequences at a false discovery rate of 0.05 in a later analysis. A total of roughly 160 TCR beta chains were listed by the study as associated with cytomegalovirus. A later genetic analysis reported fewer N-insertions in productive TCRs among donors in an Asian-associated ancestry cluster than the approximately 700-donor mean. Only TCR beta chains were sequenced in this cohort, and the absence of alpha or paired-chain data limited detectable features. The sequencing pipeline was judged likely to have produced a cluster of highly shared sequence variants as a technical artifact. Presence/absence analyses assumed roughly uniform sequencing depth across donors, an assumption that may not hold. Several of the top co-occurrence clusters appeared to be linked to parvovirus B19, influenza, CMV and Epstein-Barr virus, according to a later analysis. For the cohort, immune exposure information was limited to CMV serostatus. Because some donors lacked HLA typing at each locus, the association tests relied only on the typed subset. In both the original and validation cohorts, the classifier was reported to diagnose cytomegalovirus status with high specificity and sensitivity.

The library relied on the immunoSEQ multiplex PCR assay. For the multiplex PCR, a mixture combining 60 forward primers for TCR Vbeta segments and 13 reverse primers for TCR Jbeta segments was used. A multiplex PCR assay on genomic DNA amplified the CDR3 region of rearranged TCR beta genes. On the Illumina HiSeq System, the amplified TCR beta libraries were sequenced as 87-base-pair reads. In the authors' own workflow: A later analysis tallied 75 million to 95 million unique TCR beta chains across the 700 or so repertoires, and some 10 million of those chains were shared by two or more donors. To remove PCR and sequencing errors, raw reads were error-corrected and collapsed into unique sequences using a nearest-neighbor algorithm that merged closely related sequences. To assign V, D and J gene segments, CDR3 sequences were aligned to IMGT reference sequences. For a sequence to be retained, a match of at least six nucleotides to both a V gene segment and a J gene segment was required. A rearrangement was called productive if the CDR3 had no stop codons and remained in frame with V and J, and every other rearrangement was called non-productive. Following IMGT convention, CDR3 was defined as the stretch from the second conserved V-encoded cysteine to the conserved J-encoded phenylalanine. The earlier analysis of about 640 of the donors excluded any sequence lacking an unambiguous match to a single V gene segment. In an earlier analysis of some 590 of the donors, V segments were called functional above 56.7% productive rearrangements and were called segregating when the between-donor standard deviation exceeded 5%. To diagnose cytomegalovirus status from the catalog of TCR beta chain sequences, a statistical classification framework was built. A later analysis assigned V and J genes by comparing TCR nucleotide sequences with IMGT/GENE-DB human TR gene sequences. The TCRdist pipeline was used in a later analysis to assign CDR3 sequences and most-parsimonious VDJ recombination scenarios. In a later analysis, each TCR beta chain was defined by its CDR3 amino acid sequence together with its V-gene family, and reads lacking a unique V-gene family were excluded. To address suspected cross-contamination and a sequencing artifact, a later analysis removed 592 highly shared, low-generation-probability nucleotide sequences. For each public chain, a later analysis derived a clonal expansion index from normalized ranks of inferred template counts within each repertoire. In a later analysis, generation probabilities were computed with a VDJ recombination model fitted to out-of-frame rearrangements, and the resulting probabilities were checked against IGoR. A later analysis scored TCR-TCR, TCR-HLA and TCR-CMV co-occurrence with hypergeometric tests, applying a repertoire-size bias correction to TCR pairs. False discovery rates were estimated in a later analysis by permuting HLA or CMV assignments 20 times. In a later analysis, co-occurring TCRs were grouped using DBSCAN, and TCRdist sequence similarity was added for clustering within HLA-allele-positive subsets. For co-occurrence clustering, repertoires with fewer than 30,000 or more than 120,000 public chains were excluded, along with a handful of repertoires with anomalous nucleotide sharing. Imported from immuneACCESS, the table was reduced by TCRdb to in-frame sequences with V and J called. These copies leave out some clones; in studies compared against another copy, an unresolved V gene accounts for under half, and the cause of the remainder is not known. That table is the source of V, J and clone size, and D and trimming were worked out from the DNA. This sample holds fewer than 80,000 clones; roughly 85% were observed only once. More than 2% of the sample is held by the ten biggest clonotypes.

The TCR comes from a man aged 30 to 39 in good health and CMV-seronegative. The sample taken for sequencing was PBMCs. The chain couples TRBV28 to TRBJ2-5, and the D gene may be TRBD1, 6 bases matching. The CDR3 loop reads CASSSRDIIFRTQYF. In nucleotide form, the sequence is TGTGCCAGCAGTTCACGGGACATAATTTTTCGGACCCAGTACTTC.